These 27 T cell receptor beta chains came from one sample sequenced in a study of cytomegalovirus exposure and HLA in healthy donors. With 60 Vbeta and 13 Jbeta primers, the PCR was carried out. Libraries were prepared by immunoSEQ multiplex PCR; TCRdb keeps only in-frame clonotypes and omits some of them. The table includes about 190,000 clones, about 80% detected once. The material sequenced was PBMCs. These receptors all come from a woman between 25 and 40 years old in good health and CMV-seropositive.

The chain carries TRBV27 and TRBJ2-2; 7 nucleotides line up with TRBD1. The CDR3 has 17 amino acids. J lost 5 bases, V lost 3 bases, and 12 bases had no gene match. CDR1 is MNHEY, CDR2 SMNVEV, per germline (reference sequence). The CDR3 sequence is CASSFRGGILKTGELFF. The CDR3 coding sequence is TGTGCCAGCAGTTTTCGAGGGGGCATTTTAAAAACCGGGGAGCTGTTTTTT.

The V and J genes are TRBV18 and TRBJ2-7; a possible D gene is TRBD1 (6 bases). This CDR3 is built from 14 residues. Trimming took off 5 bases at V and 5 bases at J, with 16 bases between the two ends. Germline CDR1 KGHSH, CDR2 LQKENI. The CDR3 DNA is TGTGCCAGCTCAAAGACAGGAGAGGTTCACGAGCAGTACTTC. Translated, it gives CASSKTGEVHEQYF.

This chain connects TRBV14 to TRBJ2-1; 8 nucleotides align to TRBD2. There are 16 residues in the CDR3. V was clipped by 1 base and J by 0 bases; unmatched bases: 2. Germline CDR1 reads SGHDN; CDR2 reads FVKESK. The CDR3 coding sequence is TGTGCCAGCAGCCAAGGGACTAGCCCCTCCTACAATGAGCAGTTCTTC. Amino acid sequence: CASSQGTSPSYNEQFF. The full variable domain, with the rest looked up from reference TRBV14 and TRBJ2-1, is EAGVTQFPSHSVIEKGQTVTLRCDPISGHDNLYWYRRVMGKEIKFLLHFVKESKQDESGMPNNRFLAERTGGTYSTLKVQPAELEDSGVYFCASSQGTSPSYNEQFFGPGTRLTVL.

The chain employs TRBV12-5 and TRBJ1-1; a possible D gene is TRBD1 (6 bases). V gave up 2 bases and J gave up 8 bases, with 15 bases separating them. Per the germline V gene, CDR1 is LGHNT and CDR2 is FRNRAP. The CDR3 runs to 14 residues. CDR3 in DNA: TGTGCTAGTGGTTTGCCGGGACAAGGAATAGAAGCTTTCTTT. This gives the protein CASGLPGQGIEAFF. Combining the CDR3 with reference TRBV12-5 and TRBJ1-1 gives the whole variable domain DARVTQTPRHKVTEMGQEVTMRCQPILGHNTVFWYRQTMMQGLELLAYFRNRAPLDDSGMPKDRFSAEMPDATLATLKIQPSEPRDSAVYFCASGLPGQGIEAFFGQGTRLTVV.

The CDR3 nucleotides are TGCGCCAGCAGTACCGGCGGGGGAACAGATACGCAGTATTTT. Amino acids: CASSTGGGTDTQYF. This chain uses TRBV10-1 with TRBJ2-3; TRBD2 agrees at 7 bases. After removal of 5 bases from V and 3 bases from J, the junction contained 5 bases not matched to a gene. Germline CDR1 WNHNN, CDR2 SYGVQD (reference sequence). The CDR3 runs to 14 residues.

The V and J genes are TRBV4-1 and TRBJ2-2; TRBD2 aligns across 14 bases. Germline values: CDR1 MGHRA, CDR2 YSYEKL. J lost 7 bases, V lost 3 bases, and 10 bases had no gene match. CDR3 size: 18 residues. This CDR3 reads CASSQRLAGGQFGGELFF. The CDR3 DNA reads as TGCGCCAGCAGCCAGAGACTAGCGGGGGGGCAGTTTGGCGGGGAGCTGTTTTTT.

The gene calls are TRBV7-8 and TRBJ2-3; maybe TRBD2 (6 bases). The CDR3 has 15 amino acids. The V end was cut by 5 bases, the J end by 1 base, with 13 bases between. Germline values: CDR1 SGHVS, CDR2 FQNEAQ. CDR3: CASSPGGTGTDTQYF. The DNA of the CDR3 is TGTGCCAGCAGCCCAGGCGGGACGGGCACAGATACGCAGTATTTT.

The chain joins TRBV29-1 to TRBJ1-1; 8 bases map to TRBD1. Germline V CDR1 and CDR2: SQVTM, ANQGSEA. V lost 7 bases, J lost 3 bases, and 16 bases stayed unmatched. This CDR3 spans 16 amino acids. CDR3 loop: CSADIYPEDRDTEAFF. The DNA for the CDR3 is TGCAGCGCCGATATCTACCCAGAGGACAGGGACACTGAAGCTTTCTTT.

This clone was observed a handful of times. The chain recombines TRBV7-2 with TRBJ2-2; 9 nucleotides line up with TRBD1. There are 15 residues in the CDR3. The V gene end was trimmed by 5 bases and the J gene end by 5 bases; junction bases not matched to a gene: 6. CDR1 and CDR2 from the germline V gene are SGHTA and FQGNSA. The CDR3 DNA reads TGTGCCAGCAGCATACAGGGGGCGTGGACCGGGGAGCTGTTTTTT. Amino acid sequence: CASSIQGAWTGELFF.

The CDR3 reads CASTVGSQETQYF. CDR3 sequence (DNA): TGTGCCAGCACTGTAGGGAGCCAAGAGACCCAGTACTTC. This chain joins TRBV25-1 and TRBJ2-5, with D possibly being TRBD2 (5 bases). In germline, CDR1 is MGHDK, CDR2 SYGVNS. The CDR3 is 13 amino acids. Trimming left V 7 bases short and J 1 base short, with 10 bases between.

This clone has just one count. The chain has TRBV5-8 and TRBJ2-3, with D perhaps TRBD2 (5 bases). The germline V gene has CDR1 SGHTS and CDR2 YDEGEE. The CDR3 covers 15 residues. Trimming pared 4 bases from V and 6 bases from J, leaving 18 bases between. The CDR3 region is CASSPASHGGDTQYF. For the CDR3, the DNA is TGTGCCAGCAGCCCCGCTAGCCACGGTGGGGATACGCAGTATTTT.

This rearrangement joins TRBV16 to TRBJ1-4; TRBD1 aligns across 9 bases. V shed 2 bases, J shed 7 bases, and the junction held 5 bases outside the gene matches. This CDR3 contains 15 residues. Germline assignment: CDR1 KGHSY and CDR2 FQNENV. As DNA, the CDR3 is TGTGCCAGCAGCCAACAGCGGACAGGGGTTGAAAAACTGTTTTTT. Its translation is CASSQQRTGVEKLFF.

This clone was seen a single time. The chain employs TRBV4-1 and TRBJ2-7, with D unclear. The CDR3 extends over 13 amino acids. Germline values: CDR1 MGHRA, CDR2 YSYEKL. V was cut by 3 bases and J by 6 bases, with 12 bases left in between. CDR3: CASSQGSVSEQYF. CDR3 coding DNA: TGCGCCAGCAGCCAGGGCTCGGTTAGCGAGCAGTACTTC.

For the CDR3, the DNA is TGTGCCAGCAGTGCGGGGAGCTCCTACAATGAGCAGTTCTTC. Translation gives CASSAGSSYNEQFF. This rearrangement joins TRBV6-1 to TRBJ2-1; tentative D call: TRBD2 (5 bases). Trimming took off 4 bases at V and 0 bases at J, with 7 bases between the two ends. The CDR3 extends over 14 amino acids. Germline V CDR1 and CDR2: MNHNS, SASEGT.

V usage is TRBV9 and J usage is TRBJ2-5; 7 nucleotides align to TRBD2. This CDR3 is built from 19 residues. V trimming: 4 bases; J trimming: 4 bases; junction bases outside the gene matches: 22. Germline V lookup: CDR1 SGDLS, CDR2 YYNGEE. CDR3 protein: CASSPSSVGPSAGVETQYF. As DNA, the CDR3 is TGTGCCAGCAGCCCCTCGAGCGTGGGGCCTTCTGCGGGAGTAGAGACCCAGTACTTC.

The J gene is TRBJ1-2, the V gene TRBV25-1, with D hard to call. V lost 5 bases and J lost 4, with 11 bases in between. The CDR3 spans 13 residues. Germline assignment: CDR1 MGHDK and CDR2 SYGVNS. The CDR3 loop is CASSLLNSYGYTF. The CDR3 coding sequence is TGTGCCAGCAGTTTACTGAACTCCTATGGCTACACCTTC.

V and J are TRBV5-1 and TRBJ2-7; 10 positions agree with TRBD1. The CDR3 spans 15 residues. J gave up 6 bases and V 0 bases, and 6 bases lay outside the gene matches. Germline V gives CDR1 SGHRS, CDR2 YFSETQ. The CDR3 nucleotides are TGCGCCAGCAGCTTGGCGGGACAGGGGATTGGCGAGCAGTACTTC. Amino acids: CASSLAGQGIGEQYF.

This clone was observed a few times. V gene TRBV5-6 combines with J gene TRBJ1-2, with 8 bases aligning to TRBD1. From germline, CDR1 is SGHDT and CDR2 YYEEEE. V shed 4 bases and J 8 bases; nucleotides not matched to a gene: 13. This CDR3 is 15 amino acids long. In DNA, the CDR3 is TGTGCCAGCAGCCCCGGACAGGGAGTCCTGTTAGGCTACACCTTC. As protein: CASSPGQGVLLGYTF.

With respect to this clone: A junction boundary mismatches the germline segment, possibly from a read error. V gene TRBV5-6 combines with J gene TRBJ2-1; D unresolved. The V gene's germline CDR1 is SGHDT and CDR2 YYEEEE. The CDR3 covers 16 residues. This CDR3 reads CASSLFRSSSYNGQFF. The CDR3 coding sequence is TGTGCCAGCAGCTTGTTCAGGTCGAGCTCCTACAATGGGCAGTTCTTC.

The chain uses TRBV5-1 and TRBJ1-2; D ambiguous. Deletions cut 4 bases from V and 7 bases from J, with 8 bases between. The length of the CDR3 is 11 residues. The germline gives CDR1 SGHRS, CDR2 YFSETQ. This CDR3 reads CASSRGSGYTF. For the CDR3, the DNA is TGCGCCAGCAGCCGTGGCAGTGGCTACACCTTC.

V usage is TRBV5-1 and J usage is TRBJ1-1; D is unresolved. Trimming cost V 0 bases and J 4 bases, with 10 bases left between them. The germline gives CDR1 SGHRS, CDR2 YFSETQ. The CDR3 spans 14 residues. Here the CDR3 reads CASSLGMSGTEAFF. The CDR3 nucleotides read TGCGCCAGCAGCTTGGGGATGTCGGGCACTGAAGCTTTCTTT.

The CDR3 here is CASSQDEREQFF. The CDR3 coding sequence is TGCGCCAGCAGCCAAGATGAGAGAGAGCAGTTCTTC. The J gene is TRBJ2-1, the V gene TRBV4-3; no firm D call. This CDR3 has 12 residues. V lost 0 bases to trimming and J lost 10 bases, with 7 bases between them. Germline V gene lookup returns CDR1 LGHNA and CDR2 YSLEER.

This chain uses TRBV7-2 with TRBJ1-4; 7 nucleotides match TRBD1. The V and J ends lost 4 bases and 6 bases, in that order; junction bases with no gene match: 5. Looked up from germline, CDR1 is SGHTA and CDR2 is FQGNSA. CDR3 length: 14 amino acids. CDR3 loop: CASSSPGTDEKLFF. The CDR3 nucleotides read TGTGCCAGCAGCTCGCCTGGGACAGATGAAAAACTGTTTTTT.

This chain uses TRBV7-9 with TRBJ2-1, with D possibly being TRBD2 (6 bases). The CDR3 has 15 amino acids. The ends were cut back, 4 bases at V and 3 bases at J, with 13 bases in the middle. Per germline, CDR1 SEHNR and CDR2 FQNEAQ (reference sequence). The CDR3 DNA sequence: TGTGCCAGCAGCTCAAGTGGAGGGCTCTACAATGAGCAGTTCTTC. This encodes CASSSSGGLYNEQFF.

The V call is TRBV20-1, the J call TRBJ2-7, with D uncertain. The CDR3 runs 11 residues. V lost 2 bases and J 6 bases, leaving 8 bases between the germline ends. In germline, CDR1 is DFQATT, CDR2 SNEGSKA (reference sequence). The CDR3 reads CSARQVPEQYF. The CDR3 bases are TGCAGTGCTAGACAGGTCCCCGAGCAGTACTTC.

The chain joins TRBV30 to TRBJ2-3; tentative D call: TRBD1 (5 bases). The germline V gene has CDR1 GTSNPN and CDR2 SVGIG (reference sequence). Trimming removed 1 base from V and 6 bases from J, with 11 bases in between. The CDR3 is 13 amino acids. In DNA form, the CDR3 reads TGTGCCTGGAGTGGGCCAGGGTACGATACGCAGTATTTT. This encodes CAWSGPGYDTQYF.

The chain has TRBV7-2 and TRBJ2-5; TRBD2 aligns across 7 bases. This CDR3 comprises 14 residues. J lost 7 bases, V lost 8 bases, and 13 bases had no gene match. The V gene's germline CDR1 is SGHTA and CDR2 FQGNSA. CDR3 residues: CASFGGNQVGTQYF. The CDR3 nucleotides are TGTGCCAGCTTCGGGGGGAACCAAGTTGGGACCCAGTACTTC.